These T cell receptor beta chains were read from a single sample in a study of blood T cell repertoires in COVID-19. Clones were read by immunoSEQ multiplex PCR, and TCRdb kept only the in-frame ones, dropping some. The sample shows 78,000 or so clones, around 80% of them seen only once. The sample consisted of peripheral blood. These TCRs come from a man of 80 years or more with acute or convalescent COVID-19. Each CDR3 is given with its conserved first and last residue. The D gene is left open where the match is weak. Clone sizes are given selectively: once, few, many, or a class where the clone is expanded.

>TRBV30|-|TRBJ1-1|-
TGTGCCTGGAGTGTTACTGGGGGAGGAACTGAAGCTTTCTTT
CAWSVTGGGTEAFF
>TRBV24-1|-|TRBJ2-1|TRBD2
TGTGCCACCAGTGACCCGGGACTAGCGGGGGGTTTAGAGCAGTTCTTC
CATSDPGLAGGLEQFF
>TRBV6-4|-|TRBJ1-2|TRBD1
TGTGCCAGCAGTGAAGGGGACAGGGATGGCTACACCTTC
CASSEGDRDGYTF
>TRBV5-8|-|TRBJ1-2|-
TGTGCCAGCACCCTACGATCGTATGGCTACACCTTC
CASTLRSYGYTF
>TRBV7-8|-|TRBJ1-2|TRBD1
TGTGCCAGCAGCTTAAGGGACAGGGACGGAGGCTACACCTTC
CASSLRDRDGGYTF
>TRBV5-5|few|TRBJ1-3|TRBD1
TGTGCCAGCAGCCCCGGGACAGCTACTAACACCATATATTTT
CASSPGTATNTIYF
>TRBV7-9|-|TRBJ2-3|TRBD1
TGTGCCAGCAGCTTAGGGGGACAGGGGAGAGATACGCAGTATTTT
CASSLGGQGRDTQYF
>TRBV18|once|TRBJ1-2|-
TGTGCCAGCTCAGAGGGCCGGCTTGGCTACACCTTC
CASSEGRLGYTF
>TRBV2|-|TRBJ1-1|TRBD1
TGTGCCAGCAGTGGATACAGGGGAAGTGGGACTGAAGCTTTCTTT
CASSGYRGSGTEAFF
>TRBV5-1|-|TRBJ1-1|-
TGCGCCAGCAGCGGGGGGACGGGGAACACTGAAGCTTTCTTT
CASSGGTGNTEAFF
>TRBV18|once|TRBJ1-2|-
TGTGCCAGCTCATCACTCCAGGGGAACTATGGCTACACCTTC
CASSSLQGNYGYTF
>TRBV7-3|-|TRBJ2-5|-
TGTGCCAGCAGCTTAATCAGCCAAGAGACCCAGTACTTC
CASSLISQETQYF
>TRBV2|-|TRBJ1-5|TRBD1
TGTGCCAGCAGTGAGTACAGGGGAAGGAGACCCAATCAGCCCCAGCATTTT
CASSEYRGRRPNQPQHF
>TRBV2|-|TRBJ1-6|TRBD1
TGTGCCAGCAGGGACAGGGTAGGCGCCTATAATTCACCCCTCCACTTT
CASRDRVGAYNSPLHF
>TRBV2|once|TRBJ2-5|TRBD2
TGTGCCAGCAGTGAACCCCGGGGAGGGGAGACCCAGTACTTC
CASSEPRGGETQYF
>TRBV5-4|once|TRBJ2-2|TRBD1
TGTGCCAGCAGCTTGGCGGACAGGGAGGACGGGGAGCTGTTTTTT
CASSLADREDGELFF
>TRBV5-1|-|TRBJ1-2|TRBD1
TGCGCCAGCAGCTTGGCACCACCGGGACAGGGAACCGGCTACACCTTC
CASSLAPPGQGTGYTF
>TRBV5-4|-|TRBJ2-5|-
TGTGCCAGCAGCTTGGACCCACATGGAGAGACCCAGTACTTC
CASSLDPHGETQYF
>TRBV25-1|-|TRBJ2-3|TRBD1
TGTGCCAGCAGGGGCGGGACAGGGATTACAGATACGCAGTATTTT
CASRGGTGITDTQYF
>TRBV11-3|-|TRBJ2-3|TRBD2
TGTGCCAGCAGCTTGGGGAAAGCGGGGGACACAGATACGCAGTATTTT
CASSLGKAGDTDTQYF
>TRBV15|once|TRBJ2-1|-
TGTGCCACCAGCAGAGTACAACAGGGAAGCGCTGAGCAGTTCTTC
CATSRVQQGSAEQFF
>TRBV6-5|-|TRBJ2-5|-
TGTGCCAGCAGTTACTCCCGGGGACAAGAGACCCAGTACTTC
CASSYSRGQETQYF
>TRBV11-2|-|TRBJ2-1|TRBD2
TGTGCCAGCAGCTTAGCTCGGGGGGGCCTCAGTGAGCAGTTCTTC
CASSLARGGLSEQFF
>TRBV2|-|TRBJ1-1|TRBD1
TGTGCCAGCACCTACAGGGGGGGCACTGAAGCTTTCTTT
CASTYRGGTEAFF
>TRBV7-3|-|TRBJ2-5|-
TGTGCCAGCAGCCCTACAGCCACACAAGAGACCCAGTACTTC
CASSPTATQETQYF
>TRBV4-1|once|TRBJ1-2|-
TGCGCCAGCAGCCAGGGTGAGACAGGTTCCAACTATGGCTACACCTTC
CASSQGETGSNYGYTF
>TRBV6-5|-|TRBJ1-1|-
TGTGCCAGCTTTAACAGGGCGAGTACTGAAGCTTTCTTT
CASFNRASTEAFF
>TRBV6-5|-|TRBJ2-7|-
TGTGCCAGCACCGAAGTTGGGACAAACTCCTACGAGCAGTACTTC
CASTEVGTNSYEQYF
>TRBV5-1|-|TRBJ1-6|-
TGCGCCAGCAGCCAGACAGGAGGCCGAATTCTCTTT
CASSQTGGRILF
>TRBV15|-|TRBJ1-3|-
TGTGCCACCAGCACAGTGGGCCAAGTAATTCGTCCTGGAAACACCATATATTTT
CATSTVGQVIRPGNTIYF
>TRBV24-1|-|TRBJ2-1|-
TGTGCCACCAGTACCACGACAGAGAGCTCCTACAATGAGCAGTTCTTC
CATSTTTESSYNEQFF
>TRBV12-5|once|TRBJ2-6|TRBD1
TGTGCTAGTGGTCCCGGGACAGGAAGCTCTGGGGCCAACGTCCTGACTTTC
CASGPGTGSSGANVLTF
>TRBV29-1|-|TRBJ1-2|TRBD1
TGCAGCGTGAATCTTGACAGGGCAGCTGGCTATGGCTACACCTTC
CSVNLDRAAGYGYTF
>TRBV5-1|-|TRBJ1-4|TRBD1
TGCGCCAGCAGATTGGGACAGGGGAATGAAAAACTGTTTTTT
CASRLGQGNEKLFF
>TRBV4-2|-|TRBJ1-1|TRBD1
TGTGCCAGCAGCCAAGCAAGGACAGGGCTGAACACTGAAGCTTTCTTT
CASSQARTGLNTEAFF
>TRBV6-5|-|TRBJ2-2|-
TGTGCCAGCAGTTACTCTAATCGGGACACCGGGGAGCTGTTTTTT
CASSYSNRDTGELFF
>TRBV6-5|-|TRBJ1-2|-
TGTGCCAGCAGGACAACTTTAGGCTATGGCTACACCTTC
CASRTTLGYGYTF
>TRBV5-1|-|TRBJ2-2|TRBD1
TGCGCCAGCAGCTTGGGGACAGGGTACACCGGGGAGCTGTTTTTT
CASSLGTGYTGELFF
>TRBV19|once|TRBJ2-6|-
TGTGCCAGTAGGCAGATCTCTGGGGCCAACGTCCTGACTTTC
CASRQISGANVLTF
>TRBV19|-|TRBJ2-2|-
TGTGCCAGTAGTAACGGGAGACAGACCACCGGGGAGCTGTTTTTT
CASSNGRQTTGELFF
>TRBV7-9|-|TRBJ1-4|-
TGTGCCAGCAGCTTAGCTACAGGGAATGAAAAACTGTTTTTT
CASSLATGNEKLFF
>TRBV6-1|-|TRBJ1-2|-
TGTGCCAGCAGTGAAGGAATTCCAGACTATGGCTACACCTTC
CASSEGIPDYGYTF
>TRBV2|-|TRBJ1-5|-
TGTGCCAGCAGGGCAACATCTCTCCGCAATCAGCCCCAGCATTTT
CASRATSLRNQPQHF
>TRBV19|-|TRBJ2-2|-
TGTGCCAGTAGCACCTACAGGATGAACACCGGGGAGCTGTTTTTT
CASSTYRMNTGELFF
>TRBV12-3/TRBV12-4|-|TRBJ1-2|-
TGTGCCAGTAGCCGACAGTATGGCTACACCTTC
CASSRQYGYTF
>TRBV19|-|TRBJ2-1|-
TGTGCCAGTAGTATAGGGGTTGCGGAGGCGTGGAATGAGCAGTTCTTC
CASSIGVAEAWNEQFF
>TRBV10-3|-|TRBJ2-1|TRBD2
TGTGCCATCAGAAATGGACTAGCGGGGGGTTATACCGGGGACAATGAGCAGTTCTTC
CAIRNGLAGGYTGDNEQFF
>TRBV9|-|TRBJ1-1|-
TGTGCCAGCAGCTTAGACAGTTTGAACACTGAAGCTTTCTTT
CASSLDSLNTEAFF
>TRBV5-5|-|TRBJ1-2|-
TGTGCCAGCAGCGAACAGGGTGATGGCTACACCTTC
CASSEQGDGYTF
>TRBV4-1|-|TRBJ1-1|TRBD1
TGCGCCAGCAGCCAATCCGGGACAGGGGAGGGAGCTTTCTTT
CASSQSGTGEGAFF
>TRBV18|-|TRBJ2-7|-
TGTGCCAGCTCACCAAAGCCAGCCGAGGCCTACGAGCAGTACTTC
CASSPKPAEAYEQYF
>TRBV6-5|-|TRBJ2-5|-
TGTGCCAGCAGGAGAGGGGGTAGGGAGACCCAGTACTTC
CASRRGGRETQYF
>TRBV5-1|-|TRBJ1-1|-
TGCGCCAGCACCTCCTGGACAGACAACACTGAAGCTTTCTTT
CASTSWTDNTEAFF
>TRBV2|-|TRBJ1-3|-
TGTGCCAGCACAGTTTCCTCTGGAAACACCATATATTTT
CASTVSSGNTIYF